This T cell receptor (beta chain) was documented in a study of Ad26.COV2.S vaccination and SARS-CoV-2 variants. Stated treatment: some 20 received Ad26.COV2.S at low or high dose, single or two shots; several received placebo; per-sample allocation not given. Samples were taken on day 63 after the first vaccine or placebo injection. The germline CDR1 and CDR2 sequences are SGHRS and YFSETQ. Deletions cut 7 bases from V and 7 bases from J, with 14 bases between. This CDR3 contains 13 residues. Sequencing was performed with immunoSEQ multiplex PCR; in TCRdb, only in-frame clones are kept and a portion is missing. Among fewer than 400,000 clones, approximately 90% were seen once, and the ten largest hold 3.5%.

The chain joins TRBV5-1 to TRBJ2-2; D is unclear. This clonotype was obtained from a person aged 18-65 years who received the Ad26.COV2.S COVID-19 vaccine or a placebo. Sequencing was performed on peripheral blood, taken in a trial of Ad26.COV2.S vaccine versus placebo. CDR3 amino acids: CASGKNPLGELFF. Here the CDR3 DNA reads TGCGCCAGCGGCAAAAACCCCCTCGGGGAGCTGTTTTTT. The variable domain in full, completed from reference TRBV5-1 and TRBJ2-2, reads KAGVTQTPRYLIKTRGQQVTLSCSPISGHRSVSWYQQTPGQGLQFLFEYFSETQRNKGNFPGRFSGRQFSNSRSEMNVSTLELGDSALYLCASGKNPLGELFFGEGSRLTVL.